This T cell receptor (beta chain) was retrieved from a study of blood T cell repertoires in COVID-19. Study overall: There were acute and convalescent COVID-19 samples, and they came from the United States, Italy and Spain. Sources were T cells, B-cell-depleted T cells, or PBMCs; the material itself was cDNA or gDNA.

The CDR3 has 20 residues. Germline values: CDR1 MNHNS, CDR2 SASEGT. Germline trimming cut 4 bases from V and 2 bases from J; bases unmatched to any gene: 15. The authors' processing: Amplified reference gene primers provided the basis for estimating nucleated cell counts. TCRdb's table, derived via immunoSEQ multiplex PCR, lists solely in-frame clones and lacks some. That table is the source of V, J and clone size, and D and trimming were worked out from the DNA. This sample has roughly 160,000 clones, with 82% found just once. The source is an elderly woman with active or convalescent COVID-19. The V and J genes are TRBV6-1 and TRBJ2-5, with 14 bases matching TRBD2. Sequencing was performed on peripheral blood. The CDR3 reads CASSGRPGLAGVGGQETQYF. CDR3 DNA sequence: TGTGCCAGCAGTGGGCGACCGGGACTAGCGGGAGTTGGTGGGCAAGAGACCCAGTACTTC.